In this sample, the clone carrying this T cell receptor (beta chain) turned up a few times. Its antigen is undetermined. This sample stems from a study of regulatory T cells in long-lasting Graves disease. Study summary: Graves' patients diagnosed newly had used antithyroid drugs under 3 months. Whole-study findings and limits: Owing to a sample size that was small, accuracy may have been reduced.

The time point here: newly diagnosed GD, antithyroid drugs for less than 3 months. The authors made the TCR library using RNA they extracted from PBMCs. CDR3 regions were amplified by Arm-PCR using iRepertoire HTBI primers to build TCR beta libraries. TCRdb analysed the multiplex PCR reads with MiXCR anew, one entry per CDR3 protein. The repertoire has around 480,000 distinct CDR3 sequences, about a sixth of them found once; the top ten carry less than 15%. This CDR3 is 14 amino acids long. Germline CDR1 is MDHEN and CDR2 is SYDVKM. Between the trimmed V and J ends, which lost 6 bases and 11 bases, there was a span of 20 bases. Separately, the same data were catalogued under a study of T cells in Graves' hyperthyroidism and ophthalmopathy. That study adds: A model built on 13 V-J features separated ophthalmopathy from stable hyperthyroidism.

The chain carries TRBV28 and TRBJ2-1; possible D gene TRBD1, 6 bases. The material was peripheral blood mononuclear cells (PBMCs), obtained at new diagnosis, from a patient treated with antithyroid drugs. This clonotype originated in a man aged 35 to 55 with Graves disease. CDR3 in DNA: TGTGCCAGCAGCCTTACCGGGGCAGGGGCGCAGCAGTTCTTC. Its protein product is CASSLTGAGAQQFF.